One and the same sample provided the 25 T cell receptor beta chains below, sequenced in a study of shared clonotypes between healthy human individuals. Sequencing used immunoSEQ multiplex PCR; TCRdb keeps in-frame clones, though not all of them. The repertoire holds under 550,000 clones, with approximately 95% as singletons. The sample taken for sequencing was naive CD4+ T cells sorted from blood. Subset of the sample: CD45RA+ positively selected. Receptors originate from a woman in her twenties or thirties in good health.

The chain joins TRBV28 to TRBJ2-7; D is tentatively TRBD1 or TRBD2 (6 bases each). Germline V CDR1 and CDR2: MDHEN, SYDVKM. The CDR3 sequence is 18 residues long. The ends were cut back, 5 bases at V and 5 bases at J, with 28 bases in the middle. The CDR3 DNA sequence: TGTGCCAGCAGTCCTCCTGGGGGTGTTGGGGGGCGCTCAGACGAGCAGTACTTC. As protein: CASSPPGGVGGRSDEQYF.

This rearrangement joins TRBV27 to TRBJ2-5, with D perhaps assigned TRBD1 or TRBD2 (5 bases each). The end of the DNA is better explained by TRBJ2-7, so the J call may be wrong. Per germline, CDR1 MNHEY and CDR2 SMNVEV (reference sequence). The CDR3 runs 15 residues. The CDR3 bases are TGTGCCAGCAGTACTGATTCGGGACGGAGCTACGAGCAGTACTTC. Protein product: CASSTDSGRSYEQYF.

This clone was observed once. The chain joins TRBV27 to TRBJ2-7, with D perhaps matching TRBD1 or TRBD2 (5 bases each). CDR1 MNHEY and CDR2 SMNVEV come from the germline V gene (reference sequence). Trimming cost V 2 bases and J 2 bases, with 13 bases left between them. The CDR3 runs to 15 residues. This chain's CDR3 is CASSLMRGLPYEQYF. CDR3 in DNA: TGTGCCAGCAGTTTAATGAGGGGTCTTCCCTACGAGCAGTACTTC.

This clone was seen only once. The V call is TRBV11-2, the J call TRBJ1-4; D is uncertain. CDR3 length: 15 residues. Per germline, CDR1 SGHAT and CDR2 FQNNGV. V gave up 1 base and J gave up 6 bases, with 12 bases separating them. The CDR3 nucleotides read TGTGCCAGCAGCTTAGCGAGGGTCCCCGATGAAAAACTGTTTTTT. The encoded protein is CASSLARVPDEKLFF.

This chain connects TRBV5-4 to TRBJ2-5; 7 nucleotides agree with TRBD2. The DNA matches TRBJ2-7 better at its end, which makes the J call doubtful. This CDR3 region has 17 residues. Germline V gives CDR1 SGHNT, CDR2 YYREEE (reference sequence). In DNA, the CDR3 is TGTGCCAGCAGCTTGGCTAGGGGAGGGGTCAGCTCCTACGAGCAGTACTTC. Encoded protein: CASSLARGGVSSYEQYF.

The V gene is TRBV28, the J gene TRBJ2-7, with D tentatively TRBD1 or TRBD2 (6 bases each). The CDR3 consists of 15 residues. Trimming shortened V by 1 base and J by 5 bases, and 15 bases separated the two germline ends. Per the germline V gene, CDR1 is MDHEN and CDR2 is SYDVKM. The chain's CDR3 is CASSLYRRGGNEQYF. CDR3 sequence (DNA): TGTGCCAGCAGTTTATATCGCAGGGGAGGAAACGAGCAGTACTTC.

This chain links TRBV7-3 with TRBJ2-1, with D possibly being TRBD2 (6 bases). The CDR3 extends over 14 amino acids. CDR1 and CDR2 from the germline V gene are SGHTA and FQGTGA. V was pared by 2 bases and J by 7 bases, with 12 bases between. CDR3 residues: CASSLSGTLNEQFF. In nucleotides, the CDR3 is TGTGCCAGCAGCTTATCAGGGACTTTAAATGAGCAGTTCTTC. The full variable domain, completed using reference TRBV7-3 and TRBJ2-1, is GAGVSQTPSNKVTEKGKYVELRCDPISGHTALYWYRQSLGQGPEFLIYFQGTGAADDSGLPNDRFFAVRPEGSVSTLKIQRTERGDSAVYLCASSLSGTLNEQFFGPGTRLTVL.

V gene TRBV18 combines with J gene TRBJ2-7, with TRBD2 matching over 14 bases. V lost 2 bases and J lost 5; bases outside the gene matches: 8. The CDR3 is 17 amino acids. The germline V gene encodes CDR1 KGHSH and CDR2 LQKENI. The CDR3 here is CASSPTPGLAGVNEQYF. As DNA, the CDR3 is TGTGCCAGCTCACCAACTCCGGGACTAGCGGGAGTCAACGAGCAGTACTTC.

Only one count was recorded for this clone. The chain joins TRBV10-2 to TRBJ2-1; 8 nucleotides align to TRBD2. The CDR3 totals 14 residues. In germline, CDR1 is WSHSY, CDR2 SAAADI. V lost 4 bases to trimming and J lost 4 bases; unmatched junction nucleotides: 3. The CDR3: CASSGLAPYNEQFF. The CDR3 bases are TGCGCCAGCAGTGGACTAGCGCCTTACAATGAGCAGTTCTTC.

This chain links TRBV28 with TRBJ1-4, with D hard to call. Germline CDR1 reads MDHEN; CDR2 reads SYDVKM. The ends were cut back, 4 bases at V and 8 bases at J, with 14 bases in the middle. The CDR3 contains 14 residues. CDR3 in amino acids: CASSWTLRWEKLFF. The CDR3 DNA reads TGTGCCAGCAGTTGGACCCTCCGCTGGGAAAAACTGTTTTTT.

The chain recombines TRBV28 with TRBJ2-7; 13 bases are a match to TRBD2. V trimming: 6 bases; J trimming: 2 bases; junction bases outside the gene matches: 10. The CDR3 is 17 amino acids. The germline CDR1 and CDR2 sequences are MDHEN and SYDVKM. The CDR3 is CASRPAGTSGIPYEQYF. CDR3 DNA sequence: TGTGCCAGCAGGCCGGCCGGGACTAGCGGGATCCCCTACGAGCAGTACTTC.

The CDR3 reads CASSEEGRQYYGYTF. The CDR3 nucleotides are TGTGCCAGCAGCGAGGAGGGTCGACAGTACTATGGCTACACCTTC. This chain joins TRBV5-6 and TRBJ1-2; tentative D call: TRBD1 (5 bases). Germline CDR1 and CDR2: SGHDT and YYEEEE. The CDR3 contains 15 residues. V was trimmed by 4 bases and J by 3 bases, leaving 16 bases between them.

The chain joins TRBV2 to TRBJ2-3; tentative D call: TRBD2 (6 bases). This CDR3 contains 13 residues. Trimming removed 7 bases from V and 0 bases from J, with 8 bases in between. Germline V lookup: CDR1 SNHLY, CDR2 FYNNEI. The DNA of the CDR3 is TGTGCCAGCACCGGAGGGAGCACAGATACGCAGTATTTT. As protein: CASTGGSTDTQYF.

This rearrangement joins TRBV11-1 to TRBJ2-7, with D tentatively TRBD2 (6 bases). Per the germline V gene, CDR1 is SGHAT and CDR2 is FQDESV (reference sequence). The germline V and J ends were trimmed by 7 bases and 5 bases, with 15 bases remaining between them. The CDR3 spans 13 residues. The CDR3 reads CASTSGGPHEQYF. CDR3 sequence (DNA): TGTGCCAGCACCTCCGGAGGGCCCCACGAGCAGTACTTC.

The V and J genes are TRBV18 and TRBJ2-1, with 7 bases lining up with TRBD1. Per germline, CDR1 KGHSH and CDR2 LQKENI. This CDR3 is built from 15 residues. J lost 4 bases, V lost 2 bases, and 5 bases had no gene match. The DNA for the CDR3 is TGTGCCAGCTCACCAAGGACAGGAGAATACAATGAGCAGTTCTTC. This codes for CASSPRTGEYNEQFF.

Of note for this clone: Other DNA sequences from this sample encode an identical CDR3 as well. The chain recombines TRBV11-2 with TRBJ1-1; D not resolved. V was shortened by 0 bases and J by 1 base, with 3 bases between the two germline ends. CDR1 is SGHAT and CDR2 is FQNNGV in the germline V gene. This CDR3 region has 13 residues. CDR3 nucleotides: TGTGCCAGCAGCTTAGACAGGAACACTGAAGCTTTCTTT. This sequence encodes CASSLDRNTEAFF.

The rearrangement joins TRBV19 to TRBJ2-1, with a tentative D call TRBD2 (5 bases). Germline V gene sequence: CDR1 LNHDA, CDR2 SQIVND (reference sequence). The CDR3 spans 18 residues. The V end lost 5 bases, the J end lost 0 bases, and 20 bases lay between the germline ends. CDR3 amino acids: CASSPDSRRASSYNEQFF. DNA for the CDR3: TGTGCCAGTAGTCCTGACTCGAGGCGGGCGAGCTCCTACAATGAGCAGTTCTTC.

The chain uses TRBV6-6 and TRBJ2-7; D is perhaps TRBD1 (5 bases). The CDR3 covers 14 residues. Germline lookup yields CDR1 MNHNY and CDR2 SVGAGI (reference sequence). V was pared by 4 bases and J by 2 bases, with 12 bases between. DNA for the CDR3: TGTGCCAGCAGTTCCCCCAGGGCACCCTACGAGCAGTACTTC. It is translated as CASSSPRAPYEQYF.

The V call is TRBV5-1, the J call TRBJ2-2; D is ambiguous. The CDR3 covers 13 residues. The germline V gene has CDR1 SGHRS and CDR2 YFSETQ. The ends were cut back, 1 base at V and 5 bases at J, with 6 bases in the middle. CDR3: CASSLTVTGELFF. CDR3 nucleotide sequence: TGCGCCAGCAGCTTGACGGTTACCGGGGAGCTGTTTTTT.

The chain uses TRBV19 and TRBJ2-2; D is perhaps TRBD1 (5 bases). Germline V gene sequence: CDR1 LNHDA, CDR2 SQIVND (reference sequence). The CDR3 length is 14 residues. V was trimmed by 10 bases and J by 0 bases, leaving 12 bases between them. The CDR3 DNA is TGTGCCACAGCGACAGACGCGAACACCGGGGAGCTGTTTTTT. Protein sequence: CATATDANTGELFF.

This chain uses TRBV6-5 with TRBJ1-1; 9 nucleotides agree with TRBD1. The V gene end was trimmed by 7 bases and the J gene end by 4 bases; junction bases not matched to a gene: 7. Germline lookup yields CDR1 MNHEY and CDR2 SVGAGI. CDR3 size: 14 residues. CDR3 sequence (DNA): TGTGCCAGCAAACAGGGGGCGCTTATCACTGAAGCTTTCTTT. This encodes CASKQGALITEAFF.

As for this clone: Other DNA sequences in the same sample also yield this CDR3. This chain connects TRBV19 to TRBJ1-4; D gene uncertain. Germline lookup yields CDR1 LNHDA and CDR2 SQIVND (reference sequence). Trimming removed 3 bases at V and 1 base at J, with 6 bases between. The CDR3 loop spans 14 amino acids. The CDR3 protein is CASSIWGTNEKLFF. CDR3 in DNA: TGTGCCAGTAGTATTTGGGGAACTAATGAAAAACTGTTTTTT. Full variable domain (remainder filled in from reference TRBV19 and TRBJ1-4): DGGITQSPKYLFRKEGQNVTLSCEQNLNHDAMYWYRQDPGQGLRLIYYSQIVNDFQKGDIAEGYSVSREKKESFPLTVTSAQKNPTAFYLCASSIWGTNEKLFFGSGTQLSVL.

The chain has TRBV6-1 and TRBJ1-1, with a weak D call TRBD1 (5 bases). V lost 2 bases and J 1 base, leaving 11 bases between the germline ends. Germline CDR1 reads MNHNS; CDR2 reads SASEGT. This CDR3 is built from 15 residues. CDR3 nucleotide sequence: TGTGCCAGCAGTGAACTGGGCAGGGAGAACACTGAAGCTTTCTTT. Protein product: CASSELGRENTEAFF.

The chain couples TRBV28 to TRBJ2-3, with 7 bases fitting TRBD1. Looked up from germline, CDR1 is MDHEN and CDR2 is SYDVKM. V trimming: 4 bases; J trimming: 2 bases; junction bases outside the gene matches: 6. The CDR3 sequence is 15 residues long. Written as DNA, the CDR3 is TGTGCCAGCAGTTCAAGCCAGGGGGTCACAGATACGCAGTATTTT. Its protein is CASSSSQGVTDTQYF. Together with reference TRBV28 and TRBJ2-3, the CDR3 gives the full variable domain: DVKVTQSSRYLVKRTGEKVFLECVQDMDHENMFWYRQDPGLGLRLIYFSYDVKMKEKGDIPEGYSVSREKKERFSLILESASTNQTSMYLCASSSSQGVTDTQYFGPGTRLTVL.

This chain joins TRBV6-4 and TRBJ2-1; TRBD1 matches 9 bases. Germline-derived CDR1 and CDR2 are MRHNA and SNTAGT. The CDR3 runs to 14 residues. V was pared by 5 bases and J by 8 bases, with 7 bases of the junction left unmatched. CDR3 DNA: TGTGCCAGCAGTCCTCGGGACAGGGCTGATGAGCAGTTCTTC. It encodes CASSPRDRADEQFF.